This T cell receptor beta chain was sequenced in a study of early T cells in non-severe SARS-CoV-2 infection. Separate cDNA molecules each had unique molecular identifiers attached to them. A single record per CDR3 protein comes from TCRdb applying MiXCR to the 5' RACE reads. The sample records tens of thousands of distinct CDR3 sequences, 10% being singletons. This receptor was obtained from an adult who was a healthcare worker with PCR-confirmed SARS-CoV-2 infection or an uninfected control (not recorded which). The sample in question was whole blood, obtained at baseline.

CDR3 residues: CASRRQTNEKLFF. The CDR3 nucleotides read TGTGCCAGCAGGAGGCAGACAAATGAAAAACTGTTTTTT. The chain joins TRBV2 to TRBJ1-4, with D unresolved. The CDR3 is 13 residues long. The V end was cut by 6 bases, the J end by 5 bases, with 10 bases between. Germline lookup yields CDR1 SNHLY and CDR2 FYNNEI.